These 10 T cell receptor beta chains originate from one sample sequenced in a study of blood T cells in healthy people across ages. Primed by a sample-barcoded 5' primer and a J-beta primer mix, a second PCR proceeded for about 7 to 11 cycles. TCRdb re-analysed the 5' RACE reads in MiXCR, keeping a single row per CDR3 protein. The repertoire holds approximately 320,000 distinct CDR3 sequences, around 30% seen once, with about 30% in the top ten. The source material was blood. The receptors originated from a woman aged 70-85 years in good health.

The J gene is TRBJ2-5, the V gene TRBV11-2; D ambiguous. Trimming took off 0 bases at V and 4 bases at J, with 12 bases between the two ends. Looked up from germline, CDR1 is SGHAT and CDR2 is FQNNGV. The CDR3 is 15 amino acids. CDR3 in DNA: TGTGCCAGCAGCTTAGATCGCGGCCGTTTAGAGACCCAGTACTTC. This sequence encodes CASSLDRGRLETQYF.

This clonotype occurred a few times. The CDR3 sequence is CASSVGTNTEAFF. The CDR3 nucleotides are TGTGCCAGCAGCGTAGGTACCAACACTGAAGCTTTCTTT. This chain connects TRBV9 to TRBJ1-1; D not certain. The CDR3 has 13 residues. Germline V CDR1 and CDR2: SGDLS, YYNGEE. The V and J ends lost 0 bases and 2 bases respectively, with 5 bases between them.

Comment on this clonotype: This may be a read error, as it is one base from a much larger clone. The CDR3 DNA is TGTGCCGCCAGTGATAGTAACTCCTACGAGCAGTACTTC. This encodes CAASDSNSYEQYF. The V and J genes are TRBV24-1 and TRBJ2-5; D gene unclear. Matching the DNA end better, TRBJ2-7 makes the J call doubtful. This CDR3 has 13 residues. Germline V gene lookup returns CDR1 KGHDR and CDR2 SFDVKD.

In its sample, this clonotype was seen a few times. The CDR3, as DNA: TGTGCCAGCAGCTCAACAGGGGGCAATGGGACTAGCGGCTTTACCGGGGAGCTGTTTTTT. This encodes CASSSTGGNGTSGFTGELFF. V and J are TRBV11-3 and TRBJ2-2; 11 bases align to TRBD2. Germline V gene lookup returns CDR1 SGHNT and CDR2 YENEEA. Trimming took 4 bases from V and 5 from J; bases not matched to a gene: 18. The CDR3 spans 20 residues.

This clonotype has only a few counts. Written as DNA, the CDR3 is TGTGCCAGCTCACCAGTAGCGACAGAGAACTACGAGCAGTACTTC. Protein: CASSPVATENYEQYF. The chain combines TRBV18 with TRBJ2-7, with D perhaps given as TRBD1 or TRBD2 (5 bases each). CDR3 size: 15 residues. V lost 2 bases, J lost 3 bases, and 14 bases lay in between. Germline loops: CDR1 KGHSH, CDR2 LQKENI.

This clonotype was counted a few times. The chain couples TRBV3-1 to TRBJ2-1, with unresolved D. The CDR3 contains 14 residues. Trimming left V 2 bases short and J 4 bases short, with 9 bases between. CDR1 LGHDT and CDR2 YNNKEL come from the germline V gene (reference sequence). The CDR3 region is CASSQQLGYNEQFF. Written as DNA, the CDR3 is TGTGCCAGCAGCCAACAGTTGGGATACAATGAGCAGTTCTTC.

This clonotype was observed a few times. The chain employs TRBV3-1 and TRBJ2-5; TRBD2 agrees at 7 bases. The DNA end is more similar to TRBJ2-7, so the J call may be wrong. CDR1 and CDR2 from the germline V gene are LGHDT and YNNKEL (reference sequence). The CDR3 runs 14 residues. DNA of the CDR3: TGTGCCAGCGGACTGGCGGGAGTCAACAACGAGCAGTACTTC. Translation: CASGLAGVNNEQYF.

In its sample, this clonotype was seen once. This chain links TRBV10-3 with TRBJ2-7; D is perhaps TRBD1 or TRBD2 (7 bases each). The CDR3 is 16 residues long. The germline CDR1 and CDR2 sequences are ENHRY and SYGVKD. The V and J ends lost 5 bases and 4 bases respectively, with 21 bases between them. This CDR3 is CAISNPSAGQRYEQYF. The DNA of the CDR3 is TGTGCCATCAGTAATCCCTCAGCGGGACAGAGATACGAGCAGTACTTC.

This clonotype turned up a few times. The chain combines TRBV28 with TRBJ1-2, with a tentative D call TRBD1 (6 bases). This CDR3 comprises 13 residues. The germline V gene encodes CDR1 MDHEN and CDR2 SYDVKM. The V and J ends lost 2 bases and 8 bases respectively, with 12 bases between them. CDR3 sequence: CASSLPQGRGYTF. CDR3 bases: TGTGCCAGCAGTTTACCTCAGGGGCGAGGCTACACCTTC.

J is TRBJ2-7 and V is TRBV28; no firm D call. The V end lost 4 bases, the J end lost 0 bases, and 7 bases lay between the germline ends. The CDR3 length is 13 residues. Germline CDR1 MDHEN, CDR2 SYDVKM. This chain's CDR3 is CASSSRTSYEQYF. The DNA of the CDR3 is TGTGCCAGCAGTTCCAGGACCTCCTACGAGCAGTACTTC.